The 3 T cell receptor beta chains listed next were all sequenced from one sample in a study of long-term antiretroviral therapy in people with HIV. The libraries were made with immunoSEQ v3.0 at survey level. Assay used: immunoSEQ multiplex PCR; TCRdb lists only in-frame clones, some missing. In the table there are tens of thousands of clones, 81% of which are singletons. This specimen was unsorted PBMCs, taken 1.5 years after starting antiretroviral therapy. Receptors originate from a man aged 25-45 years with HIV.

The rearrangement links TRBV6-1 to TRBJ2-2; no firm D call. Germline V gene data show CDR1 as MNHNS and CDR2 as SASEGT. V shed 7 bases and J shed 6 bases, with 3 bases lying between them. The CDR3 length is 10 residues. The CDR3, as DNA: TGTGCCAGCAACTCCGGGGAGCTGTTTTTT. It is translated as CASNSGELFF.

The chain couples TRBV28 to TRBJ1-2, with D unresolved. The CDR3 is 13 amino acids. Germline CDR1 is MDHEN and CDR2 is SYDVKM. V gave up 7 bases and J gave up 2 bases, with 11 bases separating them. The CDR3 sequence is CASTLGRNYGYTF. CDR3 nucleotide sequence: TGTGCCAGCACTTTGGGCAGGAACTATGGCTACACCTTC.

The chain links TRBV10-3 to TRBJ2-5; 7 positions match TRBD1. The CDR3 contains 14 residues. Germline V CDR1 and CDR2: ENHRY, SYGVKD. The trim removed 0 bases at V and 9 bases at J, leaving 7 bases unmatched. The chain's CDR3 is CAISESEGGTAQYF. The CDR3 bases are TGTGCCATCAGTGAGTCAGAAGGGGGCACGGCCCAGTACTTC.